This T cell receptor (beta chain) came from a study of identical twins. Trimming stripped 7 bases from V and 4 bases from J, with 13 bases between. The germline V gene encodes CDR1 ENHRY and CDR2 SYGVKD. The CDR3 contains 13 residues. One entry per CDR3 protein, called by TCRdb with MiXCR from the 5' RACE reads. The sample lists approximately 630,000 distinct CDR3 sequences, just over 7% occurring once. This clonotype was counted ten times or more. The same specimen was also included in a second study, on yellow fever vaccine responses in identical twins.

The origin of this receptor is a woman aged 18-29 years in good health. Sample: PBMCs. The chain joins TRBV10-3 to TRBJ1-1; D call uncertain. This CDR3 is CAITPVAGTEAFF. In DNA, the CDR3 is TGTGCCATCACCCCAGTGGCTGGCACTGAAGCTTTCTTT.